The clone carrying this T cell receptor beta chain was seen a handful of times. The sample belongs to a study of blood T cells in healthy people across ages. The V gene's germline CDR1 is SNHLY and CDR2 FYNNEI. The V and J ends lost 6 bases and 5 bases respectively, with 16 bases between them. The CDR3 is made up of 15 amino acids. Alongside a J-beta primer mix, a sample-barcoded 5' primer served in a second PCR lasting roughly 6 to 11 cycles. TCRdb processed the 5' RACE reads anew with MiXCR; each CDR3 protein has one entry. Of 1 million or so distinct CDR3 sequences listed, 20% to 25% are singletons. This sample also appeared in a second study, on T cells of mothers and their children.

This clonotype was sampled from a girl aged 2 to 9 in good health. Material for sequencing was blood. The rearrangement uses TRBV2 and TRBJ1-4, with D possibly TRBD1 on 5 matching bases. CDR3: CASRDVGGLNEKLFF. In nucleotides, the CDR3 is TGTGCCAGCAGGGACGTTGGGGGACTCAATGAAAAACTGTTTTTT.